This passage covers 10 T cell receptor beta chains from one sample sequenced in a study of blood T cell repertoires in COVID-19. Libraries were prepared by immunoSEQ multiplex PCR; TCRdb keeps only in-frame clonotypes and omits some of them. The sample lists 250,000 or so clones, 89% occurring once. Specimen: peripheral blood. These receptor sequences come from a woman aged 40 to 49 who had recovered from COVID-19.

This chain uses TRBV14 with TRBJ2-7, with 13 nucleotides matching TRBD2. Germline assignment: CDR1 SGHDN and CDR2 FVKESK. V dropped 4 bases and J dropped 3; count of bases not matched to a gene: 6. CDR3 size: 16 residues. The CDR3, as DNA: TGTGCCAGCAGCCCGCAACTAGCGGGGGGGCACTACGAGCAGTACTTC. Translated: CASSPQLAGGHYEQYF.

V and J are TRBV6-5 and TRBJ1-1; maybe TRBD1 (6 bases). CDR1 is MNHEY and CDR2 is SVGAGI in the germline V gene. The CDR3 length is 14 residues. V lost 8 bases and J lost 5, with 18 bases in between. This chain's CDR3 is CASEHTGSNTEAFF. The CDR3 DNA reads as TGTGCCAGCGAACACACAGGGTCAAATACTGAAGCTTTCTTT.

V usage is TRBV20-1 and J usage is TRBJ1-5, with D possibly being TRBD1 (6 bases). CDR1 and CDR2 from the germline V gene are DFQATT and SNEGSKA (reference sequence). The CDR3 length is 11 residues. V lost 5 bases and J lost 11, with 13 bases in between. CDR3 region: CSAGGGLAQHF. CDR3 in DNA: TGCAGTGCTGGAGGGGGGCTGGCCCAGCATTTT.

The chain couples TRBV5-1 to TRBJ1-2; D not resolved. V gave up 0 bases and J gave up 3 bases, with 15 bases separating them. This CDR3 has 16 amino acids. Germline-derived CDR1 and CDR2 are SGHRS and YFSETQ. The CDR3 loop is CASSLAGGGADYGYTF. The CDR3 DNA sequence: TGCGCCAGCAGCTTGGCCGGTGGTGGAGCAGACTATGGCTACACCTTC.

The chain has TRBV10-2 and TRBJ1-2; 9 bases fit TRBD1. The CDR3 is 15 residues long. Looked up from germline, CDR1 is WSHSY and CDR2 is SAAADI. The junction had 8 bases not matched to a gene; V was cut back by 2 bases and J by 7 bases. CDR3 coding DNA: TGCGCCAGCAGTGAGACAGGGGGCGCGGGGGCTGGCTACACCTTC. Amino acid sequence: CASSETGGAGAGYTF.

V is TRBV2 and J is TRBJ1-2, with a tentative D call TRBD1 (5 bases). The V end lost 3 bases, the J end lost 0 bases, and 8 bases lay between the germline ends. Germline V gene lookup returns CDR1 SNHLY and CDR2 FYNNEI. There are 14 residues in the CDR3. This CDR3 is CASSETEANYGYTF. As DNA, the CDR3 is TGTGCCAGCAGTGAGACAGAGGCTAACTATGGCTACACCTTC.

V gene TRBV10-1 combines with J gene TRBJ1-4, with TRBD1 as a possible D gene (5 bases). The CDR3 length is 17 residues. Germline V gene lookup returns CDR1 WNHNN and CDR2 SYGVQD (reference sequence). V lost 3 bases, J lost 6 bases, and 20 bases lay in between. The DNA of the CDR3 is TGCGCCAGCAGTGAAGGTCAGGGTGTTGCCTCTTATGAAAAACTGTTTTTT. This encodes CASSEGQGVASYEKLFF.

The chain employs TRBV18 and TRBJ2-3; no firm D call. The V and J ends lost 3 bases and 2 bases respectively, with 12 bases between them. CDR3 length equals 15 residues. Per the germline V gene, CDR1 is KGHSH and CDR2 is LQKENI. The CDR3 region is CASSPIPLDTDTQYF. The CDR3 DNA follows: TGTGCCAGCTCACCTATTCCATTAGACACAGATACGCAGTATTTT. Looking up the rest from reference TRBV18 and TRBJ2-3 gives the full variable domain: NAGVMQNPRHLVRRRGQEARLRCSPMKGHSHVYWYRQLPEEGLKFMVYLQKENIIDESGMPKERFSAEFPKEGPSILRIQQVVRGDSAAYFCASSPIPLDTDTQYFGPGTRLTVL.

The chain joins TRBV5-6 to TRBJ1-2; D gene uncertain. The CDR3 runs to 11 residues. The germline gives CDR1 SGHDT, CDR2 YYEEEE. V lost 2 bases and J 7 bases, leaving 6 bases between the germline ends. CDR3 DNA: TGTGCCAGCAGCTTCAGTGGTGGCTACACCTTC. This encodes CASSFSGGYTF.

This clone has only one observation. This chain uses TRBV6-5 with TRBJ2-1; D is uncertain. The germline V gene has CDR1 MNHEY and CDR2 SVGAGI. V was clipped by 1 base and J by 10 bases, with 5 bases between them. The CDR3 has 11 amino acids. The DNA for the CDR3 is TGTGCCAGCAGTTACTTACAGGAGCAGTTCTTC. This gives the protein CASSYLQEQFF.